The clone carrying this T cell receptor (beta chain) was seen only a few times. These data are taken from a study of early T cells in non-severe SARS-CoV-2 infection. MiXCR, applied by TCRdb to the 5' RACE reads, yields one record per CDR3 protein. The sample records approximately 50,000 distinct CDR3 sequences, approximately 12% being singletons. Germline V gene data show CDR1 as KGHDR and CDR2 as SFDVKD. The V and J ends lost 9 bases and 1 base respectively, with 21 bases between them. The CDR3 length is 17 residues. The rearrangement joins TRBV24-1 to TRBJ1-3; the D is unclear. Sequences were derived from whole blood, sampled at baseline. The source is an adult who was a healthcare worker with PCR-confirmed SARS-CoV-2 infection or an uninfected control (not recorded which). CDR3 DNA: TGTGCCACCCACGGAGGTATCTGGTCTTTGTCTGGAAACACCATATATTTT. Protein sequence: CATHGGIWSLSGNTIYF.